This entry describes one T cell receptor (beta chain). Its matching antigen is unknown. The RNA, 0.5 to 1 ug, was put through reverse transcription using random hexamers. TCRdb recomputed calls from the immunoSEQ multiplex PCR reads with MiXCR, one row per CDR3 protein. There are around 100,000 distinct CDR3 sequences in the sample; 95% occur only once, and approximately 0.3% lies in the top ten. The data derive from a study of CD8 T cells in Susac syndrome. Germline lookup yields CDR1 MGHRA and CDR2 YSYEKL. This CDR3 comprises 14 residues. Trimming shortened V by 0 bases and J by 8 bases, and 11 bases separated the two germline ends. General study findings and limits: The peak of CD8+ clonal expansion in Susac was seen in TEMRA cells and active patients.

V gene TRBV4-1 combines with J gene TRBJ1-5, with D possibly TRBD1 on 5 matching bases. The source is a human donor with Susac syndrome. The sequencing sample was made of CD8+ T cells from PBMCs. The CDR3 coding sequence is TGCGCCAGCAGCCAAGATCAGGGTGGGGAGCCCCAGCATTTT. Translated, it gives CASSQDQGGEPQHF.